The TCR beta chain described here comes from a study of blood T cell repertoires in COVID-19. Sequenced by immunoSEQ multiplex PCR; TCRdb stores in-frame clones only, minus some. The table records about 86,000 clones, roughly 82% of them present only once. A single count supports this clone. This CDR3 comprises 16 residues. Germline CDR1 reads LGHNA; CDR2 reads YNFKEQ. Germline trimming cut 4 bases from V and 7 bases from J; bases unmatched to any gene: 10. The receptor was isolated from a woman aged 80 or older with acute or convalescent COVID-19. The sequencing sample was made of peripheral blood. V and J are TRBV4-2 and TRBJ1-4; 9 bases are shared with TRBD1. CDR3 region: CASSPQHTGGGEKLFF. In DNA, the CDR3 is TGTGCCAGCAGCCCGCAACACACAGGGGGCGGTGAAAAACTGTTTTTT.